This TCR beta chain was identified in a study of blood T cell repertoires in COVID-19. The overall study: Donors in the United States, Italy and Spain gave samples during acute or convalescent COVID-19.

Original processing methods: Amplification of reference gene primers was used by the study to estimate nucleated cell counts. Clones were sequenced by immunoSEQ multiplex PCR, and TCRdb holds only the in-frame ones, with some missing. The DNA gave D and trimming, while V, J and clone size come from that table. The sample includes some 250,000 clones, roughly 87% of them seen just once. There are a few counts of this clone. This CDR3 is 14 amino acids long. V gave up 1 base and J gave up 4 bases, with 10 bases separating them. CDR1 is SGHVS and CDR2 is FQNEAQ in the germline V gene. Sequenced input: peripheral blood. This clonotype was obtained from a human donor in a cohort sampled during active COVID-19. The genes are TRBV7-8 and TRBJ1-2; weak D call: TRBD1 (5 bases). This CDR3 is CASSLDGDFYGYTF. The CDR3 nucleotides read TGTGCCAGCAGCTTAGACGGGGACTTCTATGGCTACACCTTC.